This entry describes one T cell receptor (beta chain). The CDR3 loop spans 14 amino acids. Germline V CDR1 and CDR2: KGHSH, LQKENI. The V end was cut by 6 bases, the J end by 8 bases, with 16 bases between. TCRdb passed the 5' RACE reads through MiXCR, listing each CDR3 protein once. Of about 340,000 distinct CDR3 sequences in the sample, around 15% were seen once. The data stem from a study of CD8 T cells in ankylosing spondylitis. Sequencing was performed on blood, either unsorted or a sorted T cell fraction (not recorded which). The chain employs TRBV18 and TRBJ1-4; D gene ambiguous. This TCR came from a male donor with ankylosing spondylitis or in good health (not recorded which). CDR3 DNA sequence: TGTGCCAGCTCGCTTCGGGTCCTTAAGGAAAAACTGTTTTTT. It is translated as CASSLRVLKEKLFF.